A selection of T cell receptor beta chains follows, all from one sample in a study of STAT5B mutations in CD4+ large granular lymphocyte leukemia. Here immunoSEQ multiplex PCR was the method, and the copy in TCRdb shows in-frame clones only, minus some. The data contain over 35,000 clones, 81% of them singletons. Material: CD4+ T cells from blood buffy coats. These receptors were taken from a human donor in good health. CDR3s include the opening cysteine and the closing phenylalanine or tryptophan. The D gene is left open where the match is weak. Only part of the rows carry a size: once, few, many, or a class if the clone is expanded.

J gene,clone size,D gene,V gene,CDR3 protein,CDR3 DNA
TRBJ1-2,NA,NA,TRBV6-6,CASSYSGYGGYTF,TGTGCCAGCAGTTACTCAGGTTACGGGGGCTACACCTTC
TRBJ2-2,NA,NA,TRBV4-3,CASRVRVGGNTGELFF,TGCGCCAGCAGAGTCCGGGTAGGCGGAAACACCGGGGAGCTGTTTTTT
TRBJ1-2,few,NA,TRBV6-1,CASREGQRGYTF,TGTGCCAGCAGGGAGGGGCAACGAGGCTACACCTTC
TRBJ2-7,once,NA,TRBV6-1,CASTLGGGGTYEQYF,TGTGCCAGCACCCTGGGGGGAGGGGGTACCTACGAGCAGTACTTC
TRBJ1-3,NA,NA,TRBV5-1,CASSLGSNSGNTIYF,TGCGCCAGCAGCTTAGGCTCCAACTCTGGAAACACCATATATTTT
TRBJ1-6,NA,NA,TRBV18,CASSLPGAYNSPLHF,TGTGCCAGCTCACTACCTGGGGCCTATAATTCACCCCTCCACTTT
TRBJ2-7,NA,NA,TRBV18,CASSPGSQVSYEQYF,TGTGCCAGCTCACCCGGATCACAGGTCTCCTACGAGCAGTACTTC
TRBJ1-1,NA,TRBD1,TRBV7-9,CASSQGSGQGGLNTEAFF,TGTGCCAGCAGCCAGGGATCGGGACAGGGTGGGTTGAACACTGAAGCTTTCTTT
TRBJ1-3,few,NA,TRBV28,CASSRTRSGNTIYF,TGTGCCAGCAGCAGAACCCGCTCTGGAAACACCATATATTTT
TRBJ1-3,NA,NA,TRBV2,CASRQDRPRNTIYF,TGTGCCAGCAGACAGGACAGACCTAGAAACACCATATATTTT
TRBJ2-1,NA,TRBD1,TRBV11-3,CASSLGQGTYNEQFF,TGTGCCAGCAGCTTAGGACAGGGGACCTACAATGAGCAGTTCTTC
TRBJ1-1,few,NA,TRBV6-1,CASRRAGVDTEAFF,TGTGCCAGCAGAAGGGCAGGGGTGGACACTGAAGCTTTCTTT
TRBJ2-1,NA,TRBD1,TRBV4-3,CASSHRTGAVNEQFF,TGCGCCAGCAGCCACCGGACAGGAGCGGTTAATGAGCAGTTCTTC
TRBJ1-1,NA,NA,TRBV5-4,CASSLGGRAEAFF,TGTGCCAGCAGCTTGGGGGGGCGTGCTGAAGCTTTCTTT
TRBJ2-3,NA,NA,TRBV30,CAWGDVVDTQYF,TGTGCCTGGGGAGATGTTGTAGATACGCAGTATTTT
TRBJ2-5,NA,TRBD1,TRBV19,CASTETTGVGETQYF,TGTGCCAGTACTGAAACGACAGGGGTTGGAGAGACCCAGTACTTC
TRBJ1-5,NA,NA,TRBV5-6,CASSIQGGNQPQHF,TGTGCCAGCAGCATCCAAGGGGGAAATCAGCCCCAGCATTTT
TRBJ1-2,NA,NA,TRBV5-6,CASSGGRGPSPYGYTF,TGTGCCAGCAGCGGGGGGCGCGGGCCCTCGCCCTATGGCTACACCTTC
TRBJ1-1,NA,NA,TRBV7-9,CASSLARTVNTEAFF,TGTGCCAGCAGCTTAGCGAGGACGGTGAACACTGAAGCTTTCTTT
TRBJ1-6,few,TRBD1,TRBV9,CASSVEGQGTRGLHF,TGTGCCAGCAGCGTAGAAGGACAGGGAACGAGGGGCCTCCACTTT
TRBJ2-7,NA,NA,TRBV6-5,CASKSGAGIYEQYF,TGTGCCAGCAAGTCAGGGGCCGGAATCTACGAGCAGTACTTC
TRBJ2-3,NA,NA,TRBV11-3,CASSSTGARSTDTQYF,TGTGCCAGCAGCTCTACCGGGGCAAGGAGCACAGATACGCAGTATTTT
TRBJ1-5,NA,TRBD1,TRBV28,CAGRGRGNQPQHF,TGTGCCGGCAGGGGGCGAGGCAATCAGCCCCAGCATTTT
TRBJ1-2,NA,NA,TRBV19,CATRGSGSYGYTF,TGTGCCACTAGGGGGTCAGGGAGCTATGGCTACACCTTC
TRBJ1-2,NA,NA,TRBV5-1,CASSLQGGTYGYTF,TGCGCCAGCAGCTTACAGGGAGGGACCTATGGCTACACCTTC
TRBJ2-3,NA,NA,TRBV20-1,CSVVSTDTQYF,TGCAGTGTTGTCAGCACAGATACGCAGTATTTT
TRBJ1-1,NA,NA,TRBV5-8,CASSLGWEDTEAFF,TGTGCCAGCAGCTTGGGGTGGGAGGACACTGAAGCTTTCTTT
TRBJ2-3,NA,NA,TRBV29-1,CSVEGGTPTDTQYF,TGCAGCGTTGAAGGGGGGACCCCCACGGATACGCAGTATTTT